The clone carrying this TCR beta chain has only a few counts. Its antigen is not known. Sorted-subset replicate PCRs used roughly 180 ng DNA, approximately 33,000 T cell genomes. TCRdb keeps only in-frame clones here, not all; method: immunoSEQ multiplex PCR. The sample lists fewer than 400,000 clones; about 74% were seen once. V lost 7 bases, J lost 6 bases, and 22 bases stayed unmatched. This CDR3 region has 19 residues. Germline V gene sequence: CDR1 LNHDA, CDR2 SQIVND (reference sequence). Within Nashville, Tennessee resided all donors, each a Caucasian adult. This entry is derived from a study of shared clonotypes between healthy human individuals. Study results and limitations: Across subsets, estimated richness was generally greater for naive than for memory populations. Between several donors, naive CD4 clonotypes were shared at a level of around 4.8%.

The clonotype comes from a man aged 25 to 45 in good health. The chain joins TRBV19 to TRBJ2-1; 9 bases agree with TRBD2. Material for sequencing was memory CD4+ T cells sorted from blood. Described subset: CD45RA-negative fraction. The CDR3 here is CASTDPRGARGLALNEQFF. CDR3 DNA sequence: TGTGCCAGTACCGACCCCCGGGGGGCGCGGGGACTAGCCCTCAATGAGCAGTTCTTC.